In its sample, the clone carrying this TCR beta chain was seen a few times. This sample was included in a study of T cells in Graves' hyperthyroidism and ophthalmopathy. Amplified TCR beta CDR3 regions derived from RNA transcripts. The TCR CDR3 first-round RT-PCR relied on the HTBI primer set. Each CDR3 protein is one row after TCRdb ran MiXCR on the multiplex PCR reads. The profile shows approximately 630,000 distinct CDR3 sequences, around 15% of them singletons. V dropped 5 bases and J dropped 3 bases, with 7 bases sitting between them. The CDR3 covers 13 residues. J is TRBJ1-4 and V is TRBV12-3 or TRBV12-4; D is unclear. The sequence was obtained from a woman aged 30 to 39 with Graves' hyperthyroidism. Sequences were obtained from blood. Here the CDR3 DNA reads TGTGCCAGCAGTGGACCTTCTAATGAAAAACTGTTTTTT. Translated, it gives CASSGPSNEKLFF.